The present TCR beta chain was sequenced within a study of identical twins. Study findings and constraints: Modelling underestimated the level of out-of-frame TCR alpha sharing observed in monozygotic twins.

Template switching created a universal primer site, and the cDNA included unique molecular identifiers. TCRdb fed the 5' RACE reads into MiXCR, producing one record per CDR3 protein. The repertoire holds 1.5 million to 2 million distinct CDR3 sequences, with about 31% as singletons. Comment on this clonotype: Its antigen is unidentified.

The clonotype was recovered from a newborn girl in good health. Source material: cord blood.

The CDR3 loop reads CASSSNRDWQLYNEQFF. The CDR3, as DNA: TGCGCCAGCAGCTCGAATCGGGACTGGCAGTTATACAATGAGCAGTTCTTC. The gene calls are TRBV5-1 and TRBJ2-1; D is possibly TRBD2 (6 bases). The CDR3 runs to 17 residues. V dropped 3 bases and J dropped 4 bases, with 20 bases sitting between them. Per the germline V gene, CDR1 is SGHRS and CDR2 is YFSETQ. The variable domain in full, with the rest retrieved from reference TRBV5-1 and TRBJ2-1, is KAGVTQTPRYLIKTRGQQVTLSCSPISGHRSVSWYQQTPGQGLQFLFEYFSETQRNKGNFPGRFSGRQFSNSRSEMNVSTLELGDSALYLCASSSNRDWQLYNEQFFGPGTRLTVL.